The rows below give T cell receptor beta chains drawn from one sample of a study of T cell repertoires in cytomegalovirus infection. A single record per CDR3 protein comes from TCRdb applying MiXCR to the reads. This sample has 150,000 to 200,000 distinct CDR3 sequences, with approximately 9.7% found just once. Sequences were obtained from PBMCs. The receptors here all came from a human donor in good health (CMV status not recorded). Some clones in this sample may be carry-over from other donors' samples. CDR3s include the opening cysteine and the closing phenylalanine or tryptophan. Part of the rows lack a size; the others show once, few, many or a class for expanded clones.

CASSLVATVNQPQHF	many	TRBV7-8	15
CSVLGQGVTNEQFF	few	TRBV29-1	14
CASSQFLISGVNGGNQPQHF	-	TRBV7-4	20
CASSHSGGIGYEQYF	many	TRBV7-2	15
CASSLDLGSGGTREAAQYF	many	TRBV7-2	19
CSVRDRINSPLHF	few	TRBV20-1	13
CASSPGRDFPSYEQYF	few	TRBV28	16
CASRLTGGADLYEQYF	few	TRBV6-5	16
CASLNKGDRTEAFF	many	TRBV19	14
CSARAGRRASTDTQYF	-	TRBV20-1	16
CASSKLAGLSYEQYF	many	TRBV7-9	15
CASSSYRVTNEKLFF	-	TRBV7-9	15
CASSFSAASGDTQYF	many	TRBV7-2	15
CASSLEAGGPWNIQYF	-	TRBV7-2	16
CASSLGLAGGLYEQYF	many	TRBV28	16
CATSSGFRMYF	-	TRBV15	11
CASSQEFDFREQFF	-	TRBV3-1	14
CASSLFGTGTNYGYTF	few	TRBV27	16
CASSLVIGEGNQPQHF	many	TRBV7-2	16
CASSFRLDDNEQFF	many	TRBV7-2	14